This entry features one T cell receptor beta chain sequence. This entry comes from a study of blood T cell repertoires in COVID-19. Study overall: COVID-19 samples collected from the United States, Italy and Spain covered acute and convalescent phases. PBMCs, B-cell-depleted T cells, or T cells were the source of the cDNA or gDNA that made up the material.

CDR1 is KGHDR and CDR2 is SFDVKD in the germline V gene. CDR3 size: 14 residues. V lost 0 bases to trimming and J lost 4 bases, with 6 bases between them. As handled by the study authors: Amplifying reference gene primers gave estimates of nucleated cell counts. Clones were read by immunoSEQ multiplex PCR, and TCRdb kept only the in-frame ones, dropping some. V, J and clone size are taken as reported in that table, and D and trimming were inferred from the DNA itself. The data show just under 300,000 clones, 70% to 90% seen once. The chain employs TRBV24-1 and TRBJ2-1; D ambiguous. The sequencing input was peripheral blood. The source is a man aged 70 or older with acute or convalescent COVID-19. The CDR3 DNA reads TGTGCCACCAGTGATTTGTCCCGTTACAATGAGCAGTTCTTC. Translating gives CATSDLSRYNEQFF.